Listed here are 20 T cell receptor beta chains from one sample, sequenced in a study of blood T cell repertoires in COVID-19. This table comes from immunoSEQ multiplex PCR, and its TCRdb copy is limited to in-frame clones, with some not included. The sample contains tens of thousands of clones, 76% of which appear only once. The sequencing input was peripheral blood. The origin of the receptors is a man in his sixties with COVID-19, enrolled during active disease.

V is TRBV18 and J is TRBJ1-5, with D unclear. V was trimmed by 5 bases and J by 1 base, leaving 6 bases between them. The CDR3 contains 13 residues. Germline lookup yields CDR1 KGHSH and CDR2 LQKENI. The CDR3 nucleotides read TGTGCCAGCTCAGAGCAAAGCAATCAGCCCCAGCATTTT. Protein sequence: CASSEQSNQPQHF.

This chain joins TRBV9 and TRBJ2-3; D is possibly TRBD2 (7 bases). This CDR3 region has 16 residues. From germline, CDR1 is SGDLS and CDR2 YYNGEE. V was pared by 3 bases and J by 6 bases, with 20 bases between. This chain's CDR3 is CASSALGGRGRDTQYF. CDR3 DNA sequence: TGTGCCAGCAGCGCTTTGGGGGGGCGCGGTAGGGATACGCAGTATTTT.

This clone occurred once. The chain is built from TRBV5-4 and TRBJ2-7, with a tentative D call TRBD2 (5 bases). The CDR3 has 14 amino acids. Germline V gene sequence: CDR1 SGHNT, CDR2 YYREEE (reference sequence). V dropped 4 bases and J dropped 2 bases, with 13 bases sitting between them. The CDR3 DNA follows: TGTGCCAGCAGCCTCGGGGAAGGACCCTACGAGCAGTACTTC. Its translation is CASSLGEGPYEQYF. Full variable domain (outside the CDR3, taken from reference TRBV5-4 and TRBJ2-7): ETGVTQSPTHLIKTRGQQVTLRCSSQSGHNTVSWYQQALGQGPQFIFQYYREEENGRGNFPPRFSGLQFPNYSSELNVNALELDDSALYLCASSLGEGPYEQYFGPGTRLTVT.

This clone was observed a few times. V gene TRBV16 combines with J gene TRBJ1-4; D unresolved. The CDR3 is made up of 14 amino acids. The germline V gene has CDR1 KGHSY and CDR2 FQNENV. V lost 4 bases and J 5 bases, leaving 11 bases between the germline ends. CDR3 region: CASSLNAGNEKLFF. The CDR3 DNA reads TGTGCCAGCAGCCTAAATGCGGGGAATGAAAAACTGTTTTTT.

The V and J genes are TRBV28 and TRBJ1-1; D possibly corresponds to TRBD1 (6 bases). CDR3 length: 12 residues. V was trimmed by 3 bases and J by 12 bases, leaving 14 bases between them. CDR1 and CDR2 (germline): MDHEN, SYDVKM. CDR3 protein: CASSFLQGRTFF. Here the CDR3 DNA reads TGTGCCAGCAGTTTCTTACAGGGTCGAACTTTCTTT.

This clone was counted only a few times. The CDR3, as DNA: TGTGCCAGTAGTAGGTCTAGCGGGAGCTCCTACAATGAGCAGTTCTTC. Protein product: CASSRSSGSSYNEQFF. The V and J genes are TRBV19 and TRBJ2-1; TRBD2 matches at 10 bases. This CDR3 is 16 amino acids long. The trim removed 4 bases at V and 0 bases at J, leaving 3 bases unmatched. In germline, CDR1 is LNHDA, CDR2 SQIVND (reference sequence).

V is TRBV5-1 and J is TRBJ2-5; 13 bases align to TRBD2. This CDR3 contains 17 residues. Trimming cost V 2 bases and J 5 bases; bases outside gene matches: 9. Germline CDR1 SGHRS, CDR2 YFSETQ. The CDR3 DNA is TGCGCCAGCAGCTTCGGTATGACTAGCGGGGGGACGGAGACCCAGTACTTC. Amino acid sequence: CASSFGMTSGGTETQYF. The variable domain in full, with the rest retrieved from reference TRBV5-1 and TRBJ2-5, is KAGVTQTPRYLIKTRGQQVTLSCSPISGHRSVSWYQQTPGQGLQFLFEYFSETQRNKGNFPGRFSGRQFSNSRSEMNVSTLELGDSALYLCASSFGMTSGGTETQYFGPGTRLLVL.

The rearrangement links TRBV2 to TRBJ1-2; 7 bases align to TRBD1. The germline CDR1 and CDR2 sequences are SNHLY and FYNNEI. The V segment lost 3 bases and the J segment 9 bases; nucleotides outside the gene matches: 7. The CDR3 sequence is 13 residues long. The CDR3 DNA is TGTGCCAGCAGTGATGAGACAGGGAAACGCTACACCTTC. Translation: CASSDETGKRYTF.

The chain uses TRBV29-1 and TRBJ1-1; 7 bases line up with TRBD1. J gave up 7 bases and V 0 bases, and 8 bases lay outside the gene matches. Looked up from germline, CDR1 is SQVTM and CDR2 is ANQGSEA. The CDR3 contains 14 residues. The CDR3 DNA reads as TGCAGCGTTGAAGAAGGGGGCGAAGCCCTTGAAGCTTTCTTT. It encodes CSVEEGGEALEAFF.

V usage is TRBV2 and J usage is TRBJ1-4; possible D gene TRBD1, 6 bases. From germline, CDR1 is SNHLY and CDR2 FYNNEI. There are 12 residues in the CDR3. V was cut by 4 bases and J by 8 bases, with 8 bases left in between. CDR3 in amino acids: CASSAGTEKLFF. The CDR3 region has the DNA TGTGCCAGCAGTGCAGGGACAGAAAAACTGTTTTTT.

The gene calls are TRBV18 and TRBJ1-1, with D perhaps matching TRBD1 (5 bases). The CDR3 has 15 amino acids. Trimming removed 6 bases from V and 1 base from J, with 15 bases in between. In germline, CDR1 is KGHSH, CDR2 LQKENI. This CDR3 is CASSPTREWNTEAFF. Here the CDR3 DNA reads TGTGCCAGCTCGCCAACCAGGGAATGGAACACTGAAGCTTTCTTT. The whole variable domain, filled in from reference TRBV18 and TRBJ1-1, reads NAGVMQNPRHLVRRRGQEARLRCSPMKGHSHVYWYRQLPEEGLKFMVYLQKENIIDESGMPKERFSAEFPKEGPSILRIQQVVRGDSAAYFCASSPTREWNTEAFFGQGTRLTVV.

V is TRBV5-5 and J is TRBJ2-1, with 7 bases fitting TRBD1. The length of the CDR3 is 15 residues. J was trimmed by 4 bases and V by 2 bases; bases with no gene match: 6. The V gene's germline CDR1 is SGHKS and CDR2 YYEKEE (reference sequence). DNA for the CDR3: TGTGCCAGCAGCTTACAGGGGAAAGGGTACAATGAGCAGTTCTTC. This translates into CASSLQGKGYNEQFF.

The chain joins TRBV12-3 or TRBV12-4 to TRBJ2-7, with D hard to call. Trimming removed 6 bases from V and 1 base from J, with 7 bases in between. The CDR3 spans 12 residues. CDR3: CASRSQSYEQYF. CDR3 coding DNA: TGTGCCAGCAGATCACAGTCCTACGAGCAGTACTTC.

The CDR3 bases are TGTGCCAGCAGCGTCGTAGAGAGAGTAGGCTACACCTTC. It translates to CASSVVERVGYTF. This chain joins TRBV5-6 and TRBJ1-2; unclear D gene. Germline V CDR1 and CDR2: SGHDT, YYEEEE. CDR3 size: 13 residues. Deletions cut 4 bases from V and 8 bases from J, with 15 bases between.

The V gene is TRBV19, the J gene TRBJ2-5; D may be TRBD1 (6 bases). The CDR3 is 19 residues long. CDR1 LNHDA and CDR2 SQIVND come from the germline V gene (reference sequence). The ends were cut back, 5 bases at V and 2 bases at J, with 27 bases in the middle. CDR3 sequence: CASSPNHRVSPPAQETQYF. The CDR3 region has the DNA TGTGCCAGTAGTCCAAATCACAGGGTGAGCCCCCCAGCTCAAGAGACCCAGTACTTC. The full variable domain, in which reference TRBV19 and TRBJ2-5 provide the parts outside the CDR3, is DGGITQSPKYLFRKEGQNVTLSCEQNLNHDAMYWYRQDPGQGLRLIYYSQIVNDFQKGDIAEGYSVSREKKESFPLTVTSAQKNPTAFYLCASSPNHRVSPPAQETQYFGPGTRLLVL.

As DNA, the CDR3 is TGTGCCAGCAGTGGGGGACTAGCGGGCACAGATACGCAGTATTTT. This translates into CASSGGLAGTDTQYF. The chain carries TRBV2 and TRBJ2-3; TRBD2 matches at 11 bases. This CDR3 has 15 amino acids. V was pared by 4 bases and J by 1 base, with 1 base of the junction left unmatched. In germline, CDR1 is SNHLY, CDR2 FYNNEI.

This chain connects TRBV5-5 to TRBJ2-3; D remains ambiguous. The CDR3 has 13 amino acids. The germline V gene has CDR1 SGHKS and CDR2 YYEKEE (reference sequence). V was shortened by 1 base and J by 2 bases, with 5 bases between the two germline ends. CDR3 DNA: TGTGCCAGCAGCTTGTACTACACAGATACGCAGTATTTT. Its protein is CASSLYYTDTQYF.

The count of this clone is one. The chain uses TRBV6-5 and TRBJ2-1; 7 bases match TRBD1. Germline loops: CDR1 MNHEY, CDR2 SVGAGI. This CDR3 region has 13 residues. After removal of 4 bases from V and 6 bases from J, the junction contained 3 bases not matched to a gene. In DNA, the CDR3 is TGTGCCAGCAGTTTGGGACAGACCAATGAGCAGTTCTTC. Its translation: CASSLGQTNEQFF.

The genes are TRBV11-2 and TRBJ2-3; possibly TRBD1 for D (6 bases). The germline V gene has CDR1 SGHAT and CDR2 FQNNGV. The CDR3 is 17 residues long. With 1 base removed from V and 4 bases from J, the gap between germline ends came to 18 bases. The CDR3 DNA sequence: TGTGCCAGCAGCTTAGGGTGGGGGCCCCCTGGGGCAGATACGCAGTATTTT. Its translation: CASSLGWGPPGADTQYF. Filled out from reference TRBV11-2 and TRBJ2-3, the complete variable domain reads EAGVAQSPRYKIIEKRQSVAFWCNPISGHATLYWYQQILGQGPKLLIQFQNNGVVDDSQLPKDRFSAERLKGVDSTLKIQPAKLEDSAVYLCASSLGWGPPGADTQYFGPGTRLTVL.

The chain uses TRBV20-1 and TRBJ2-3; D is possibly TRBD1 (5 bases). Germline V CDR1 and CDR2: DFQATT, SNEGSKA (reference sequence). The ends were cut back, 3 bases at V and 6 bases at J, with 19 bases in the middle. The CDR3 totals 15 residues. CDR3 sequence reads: CSASGPTTKGDTQYF. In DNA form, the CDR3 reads TGCAGTGCTAGTGGCCCTACCACTAAGGGGGATACGCAGTATTTT.